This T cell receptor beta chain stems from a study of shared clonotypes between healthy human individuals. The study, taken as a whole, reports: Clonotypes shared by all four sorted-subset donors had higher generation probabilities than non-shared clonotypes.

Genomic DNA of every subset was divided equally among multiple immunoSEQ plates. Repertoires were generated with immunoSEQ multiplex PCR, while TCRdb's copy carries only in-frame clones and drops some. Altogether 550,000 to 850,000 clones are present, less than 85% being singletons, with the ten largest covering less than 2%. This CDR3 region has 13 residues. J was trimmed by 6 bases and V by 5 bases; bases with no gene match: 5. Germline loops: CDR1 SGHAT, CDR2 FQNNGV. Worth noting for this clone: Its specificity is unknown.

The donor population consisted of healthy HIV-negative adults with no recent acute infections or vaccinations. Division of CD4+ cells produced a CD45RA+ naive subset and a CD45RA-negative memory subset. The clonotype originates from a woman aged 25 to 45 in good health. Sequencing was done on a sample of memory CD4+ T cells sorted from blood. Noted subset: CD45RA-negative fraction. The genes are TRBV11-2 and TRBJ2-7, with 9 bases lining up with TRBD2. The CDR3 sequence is CASSAGLAVEQYF. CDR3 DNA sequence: TGTGCCAGCAGCGCGGGACTAGCTGTCGAGCAGTACTTC.